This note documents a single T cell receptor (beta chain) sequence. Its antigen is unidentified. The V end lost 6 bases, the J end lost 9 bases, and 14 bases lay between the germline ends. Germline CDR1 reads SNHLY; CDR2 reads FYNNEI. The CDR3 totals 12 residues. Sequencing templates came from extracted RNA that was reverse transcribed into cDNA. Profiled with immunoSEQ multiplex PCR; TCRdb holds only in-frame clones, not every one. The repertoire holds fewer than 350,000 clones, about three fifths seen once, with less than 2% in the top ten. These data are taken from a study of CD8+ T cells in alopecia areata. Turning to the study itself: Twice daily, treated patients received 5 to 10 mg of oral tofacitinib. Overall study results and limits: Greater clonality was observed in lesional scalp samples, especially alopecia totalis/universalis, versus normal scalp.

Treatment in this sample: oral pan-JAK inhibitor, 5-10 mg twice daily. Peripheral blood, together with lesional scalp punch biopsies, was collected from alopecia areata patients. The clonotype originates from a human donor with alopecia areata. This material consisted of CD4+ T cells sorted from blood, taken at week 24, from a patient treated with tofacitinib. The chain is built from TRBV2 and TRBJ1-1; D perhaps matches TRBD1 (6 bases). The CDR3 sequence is CASSPQGPQAFF. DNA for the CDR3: TGTGCCAGCAGCCCGCAGGGGCCGCAAGCTTTCTTT.